A selection of T cell receptor beta chains follows, all from one sample in a study of memory CD4+ T cells and cytomegalovirus serostatus. Profiled with immunoSEQ multiplex PCR; TCRdb holds only in-frame clones, not every one. The repertoire consists of roughly 45,000 clones, with roughly 79% occurring once and the leading ten covering around 0.5%. The sample was memory CD4+ T cells from blood. The source of these receptors is an adult in good health and CMV-seronegative. Each CDR3 is given with its conserved first and last residue. D genes are given only for firm matches. Size is stated for part of the rows, as once, few or many counts, or as a class when the clone is expanded.

d_call: .
clone_size: .
j_call: TRBJ2-7
v_call: TRBV20-1
cdr3_aa: CSARGDSEQYF
cdr3_nt: TGCAGTGCTAGAGGCGACAGCGAGCAGTACTTC

d_call: TRBD2
clone_size: few
j_call: TRBJ2-1
v_call: TRBV30
cdr3_aa: CAWRGPGLAGGNEQFF
cdr3_nt: TGTGCCTGGAGGGGACCGGGACTAGCGGGGGGTAATGAGCAGTTCTTC

d_call: .
clone_size: .
j_call: TRBJ2-5
v_call: TRBV27
cdr3_aa: CASGYREETQYF
cdr3_nt: TGTGCCAGCGGCTACAGGGAAGAGACCCAGTACTTC

d_call: .
clone_size: .
j_call: TRBJ2-2
v_call: TRBV5-1
cdr3_aa: CASSGRPADVNTGELFF
cdr3_nt: TGCGCCAGTTCCGGGCGACCGGCAGACGTGAACACCGGGGAGCTGTTTTTT

d_call: TRBD1
clone_size: .
j_call: TRBJ2-3
v_call: TRBV12-5
cdr3_aa: CASGLKGATAGDTQYF
cdr3_nt: TGTGCTAGTGGTTTAAAGGGGGCTACCGCGGGAGATACGCAGTATTTT

d_call: .
clone_size: .
j_call: TRBJ2-1
v_call: TRBV20-1
cdr3_aa: CSASTSNEQFF
cdr3_nt: TGCAGTGCTAGTACTTCCAATGAGCAGTTCTTC

d_call: .
clone_size: .
j_call: TRBJ1-5
v_call: TRBV29-1
cdr3_aa: CSVGSLNQPQHF
cdr3_nt: TGCAGCGTTGGCAGTCTCAATCAGCCCCAGCATTTT

d_call: TRBD2
clone_size: .
j_call: TRBJ2-3
v_call: TRBV9
cdr3_aa: CASSVGGGSTDTQYF
cdr3_nt: TGTGCCAGCAGCGTAGGCGGGGGGAGCACAGATACGCAGTATTTT

d_call: TRBD1
clone_size: once
j_call: TRBJ1-2
v_call: TRBV5-6
cdr3_aa: CASSPDRADYGYTF
cdr3_nt: TGTGCCAGCAGCCCAGACAGGGCGGACTATGGCTACACCTTC

d_call: TRBD2
clone_size: .
j_call: TRBJ2-1
v_call: TRBV7-2
cdr3_aa: CASSLAKRGLNEQFF
cdr3_nt: TGTGCCAGCAGCTTAGCTAAGCGGGGGCTTAATGAGCAGTTCTTC

d_call: TRBD1
clone_size: .
j_call: TRBJ2-7
v_call: TRBV5-6
cdr3_aa: CASTPTGGFSYEQYF
cdr3_nt: TGTGCCAGCACCCCGACAGGGGGCTTTTCCTACGAGCAGTACTTC

d_call: TRBD1
clone_size: .
j_call: TRBJ2-3
v_call: TRBV2
cdr3_aa: CARGTGQAPSTDTQYF
cdr3_nt: TGTGCCAGGGGGACCGGACAGGCCCCCAGCACAGATACGCAGTATTTT

d_call: .
clone_size: .
j_call: TRBJ1-5
v_call: TRBV5-6
cdr3_aa: CASSLFGYSNQPQHF
cdr3_nt: TGTGCCAGCAGCTTGTTTGGTTATAGCAATCAGCCCCAGCATTTT

d_call: .
clone_size: few
j_call: TRBJ1-4
v_call: TRBV5-8
cdr3_aa: CASSLWGSEKLFF
cdr3_nt: TGTGCCAGCAGCTTGTGGGGGAGTGAAAAACTGTTTTTT

d_call: .
clone_size: .
j_call: TRBJ1-4
v_call: TRBV5-6
cdr3_aa: CASIARTGTTGEKLFF
cdr3_nt: TGTGCCAGCATCGCCCGGACCGGGACAACGGGTGAAAAACTGTTTTTT

d_call: .
clone_size: .
j_call: TRBJ1-1
v_call: TRBV7-2
cdr3_aa: CASSLLRSDAFF
cdr3_nt: TGTGCCAGCAGCTTACTCAGGTCCGACGCTTTCTTT

d_call: .
clone_size: .
j_call: TRBJ2-5
v_call: TRBV6-5
cdr3_aa: CASRPQGGETQYF
cdr3_nt: TGTGCCAGCAGACCGCAGGGCGGAGAGACCCAGTACTTC

d_call: .
clone_size: .
j_call: TRBJ2-3
v_call: TRBV18
cdr3_aa: CASSPNAGRTDTQYF
cdr3_nt: TGTGCCAGCTCACCCAACGCGGGCCGCACAGATACGCAGTATTTT

d_call: .
clone_size: .
j_call: TRBJ1-3
v_call: TRBV10-3
cdr3_aa: CAAGPGASSGNTIYF
cdr3_nt: TGTGCCGCTGGCCCAGGGGCGAGCTCTGGAAACACCATATATTTT

d_call: .
clone_size: few
j_call: TRBJ2-7
v_call: TRBV5-1
cdr3_aa: CASSWAGTQGVGEQYF
cdr3_nt: TGCGCCAGCAGCTGGGCCGGGACCCAGGGAGTAGGCGAGCAGTACTTC

d_call: .
clone_size: .
j_call: TRBJ1-2
v_call: TRBV6-1
cdr3_aa: CASAGLNYGYTF
cdr3_nt: TGTGCCAGCGCAGGACTTAACTATGGCTACACCTTC

d_call: .
clone_size: .
j_call: TRBJ1-2
v_call: TRBV7-9
cdr3_aa: CASSLVGGHGYTF
cdr3_nt: TGTGCCAGCAGCTTAGTTGGGGGGCATGGCTACACCTTC

d_call: TRBD1
clone_size: .
j_call: TRBJ1-5
v_call: TRBV19
cdr3_aa: CASIPQGGSNQPQHF
cdr3_nt: TGTGCCAGTATCCCCCAGGGGGGAAGCAATCAGCCCCAGCATTTT

d_call: .
clone_size: few
j_call: TRBJ1-4
v_call: TRBV4-1
cdr3_aa: CASSHPYEKLFF
cdr3_nt: TGCGCCAGCAGCCATCCCTATGAAAAACTGTTTTTT

d_call: .
clone_size: .
j_call: TRBJ2-6
v_call: TRBV5-1
cdr3_aa: CASSTFKPGANVLTF
cdr3_nt: TGCGCCAGCAGCACGTTCAAGCCTGGGGCCAACGTCCTGACTTTC

d_call: TRBD1
clone_size: .
j_call: TRBJ2-2
v_call: TRBV11-2
cdr3_aa: CASSPGQGAGELFF
cdr3_nt: TGTGCCAGCAGCCCCGGACAGGGGGCCGGGGAGCTGTTTTTT

d_call: .
clone_size: .
j_call: TRBJ1-5
v_call: TRBV2
cdr3_aa: CASSRGTSSNQPQHF
cdr3_nt: TGTGCCAGCAGTAGGGGGACAAGTAGCAATCAGCCCCAGCATTTT

d_call: TRBD2
clone_size: .
j_call: TRBJ2-3
v_call: TRBV11-2
cdr3_aa: CASSLRMRGVADTQYF
cdr3_nt: TGTGCCAGCAGCTTAAGGATGCGGGGGGTTGCAGATACGCAGTATTTT

d_call: .
clone_size: once
j_call: TRBJ2-1
v_call: TRBV27
cdr3_aa: CASKLNRPNSYNEQFF
cdr3_nt: TGTGCCAGCAAGTTGAATAGGCCAAACTCCTACAATGAGCAGTTCTTC

d_call: TRBD1
clone_size: .
j_call: TRBJ2-7
v_call: TRBV5-4
cdr3_aa: CASSKDGDRAYEQYF
cdr3_nt: TGTGCCAGCAGCAAGGATGGGGACAGGGCCTACGAGCAGTACTTC

d_call: .
clone_size: .
j_call: TRBJ1-3
v_call: TRBV19
cdr3_aa: CASTSRTEPGPGNTIYF
cdr3_nt: TGTGCCAGTACCTCAAGGACGGAACCCGGCCCTGGAAACACCATATATTTT